This T cell receptor (beta chain) was obtained from a study of CD8 T cells in ankylosing spondylitis. Trimming stripped 2 bases from V and 0 bases from J, with 11 bases between. This CDR3 is built from 15 residues. Looked up from germline, CDR1 is SGHTA and CDR2 is FQGNSA. Making the TCR beta libraries involved quantitative 5'-RACE with molecular barcodes. From the 5' RACE reads, TCRdb called clonotypes with MiXCR, one entry per CDR3 protein. The sample holds approximately 520,000 distinct CDR3 sequences; 5.3% are singletons and the top ten take roughly 3.5%. The sample holds many counts of this clonotype. What it binds is unknown. Study-wide points: Disease-linked clones were found to be CD8+ and relatively rare in peripheral blood. Ankylosing spondylitis blood appeared to be characterized by a TCR beta motif of several highly homologous variants.

This sequence was found in a male donor with ankylosing spondylitis. The sample comprised blood, either unsorted or a sorted T cell fraction (not recorded which). V is TRBV7-2 and J is TRBJ2-7; D might be TRBD2 (6 bases). This chain's CDR3 is CASSLMGGVSYEQYF. The CDR3, as DNA: TGTGCCAGCAGCTTAATGGGGGGAGTCTCCTACGAGCAGTACTTC. The full variable domain, with the rest looked up from reference TRBV7-2 and TRBJ2-7, is GAGVSQSPSNKVTEKGKDVELRCDPISGHTALYWYRQSLGQGLEFLIYFQGNSAPDKSGLPSDRFSAERTGGSVSTLTIQRTQQEDSAVYLCASSLMGGVSYEQYFGPGTRLTVT.